The 11 T cell receptor beta chains presented below share a single source sample, sequenced in a study of T cell responses to AZD1222 COVID-19 vaccine. Produced via immunoSEQ multiplex PCR; TCRdb's table is partial and in-frame only. The profile shows more than 150,000 clones, over 80% of them singletons. The sample here was peripheral blood, taken on day 0 of AZD1222 vaccination. These receptors were obtained from an adult in good health.

The chain couples TRBV12-3 or TRBV12-4 to TRBJ2-2; D call uncertain. The CDR3 has 12 amino acids. Trimming cost V 2 bases and J 6 bases, with 4 bases left between them. The CDR3 DNA is TGTGCCAGCAGTTTATCCGCCGGGGAGCTGTTTTTT. This encodes CASSLSAGELFF.

The chain recombines TRBV2 with TRBJ1-5; D is perhaps TRBD1 (6 bases). The V end was cut by 7 bases, the J end by 2 bases, with 18 bases between. The V gene's germline CDR1 is SNHLY and CDR2 FYNNEI. The CDR3 is 16 amino acids. The CDR3 coding sequence is TGTGCCAGCACCAGAGGGGGGGTCGTGGGCAATCAGCCCCAGCATTTT. This encodes CASTRGGVVGNQPQHF.

This clone was seen more than once but under ten times. The V and J genes are TRBV10-3 and TRBJ2-7; TRBD2 is a possible D gene (6 bases). CDR3 length: 19 amino acids. Trimming stripped 3 bases from V and 5 bases from J, with 29 bases between. Looked up from germline, CDR1 is ENHRY and CDR2 is SYGVKD. The CDR3 loop is CAISDYSGLRETRRDEQYF. The DNA for the CDR3 is TGTGCCATCAGTGATTATTCGGGACTCCGGGAGACCCGGAGGGACGAGCAGTACTTC.

The chain couples TRBV28 to TRBJ1-5; TRBD1 aligns across 9 bases. Unmatched junction bases numbered 13, after V lost 7 bases and J lost 6 bases. CDR3 length: 16 residues. The germline gives CDR1 MDHEN, CDR2 SYDVKM. CDR3 coding DNA: TGTGCCAGCATCACTCCGGGACAGGGATGGGGTCAGCCCCAGCATTTT. It yields the protein CASITPGQGWGQPQHF.

The chain employs TRBV19 and TRBJ2-2, with D uncertain. The CDR3 covers 15 residues. The germline V gene encodes CDR1 LNHDA and CDR2 SQIVND (reference sequence). V was shortened by 1 base and J by 2 bases, with 8 bases between the two germline ends. The DNA of the CDR3 is TGTGCCAGTAGTATAGGGGCAACTAACACCGGGGAGCTGTTTTTT. It encodes CASSIGATNTGELFF.

The CDR3: CASSAYSAANTEAFF. CDR3 nucleotides: TGTGCCAGCAGCGCGTACTCGGCTGCGAACACTGAAGCTTTCTTT. This chain links TRBV7-9 with TRBJ1-1; D remains unclear. The CDR3 is 15 residues long. The V and J ends lost 5 bases and 1 base respectively, with 14 bases between them. Looked up from germline, CDR1 is SEHNR and CDR2 is FQNEAQ (reference sequence).

The chain couples TRBV10-3 to TRBJ2-2; D may be TRBD1 or TRBD2 (6 bases each). The germline V gene encodes CDR1 ENHRY and CDR2 SYGVKD. Trimming left V 8 bases short and J 4 bases short, with 14 bases between. CDR3 length: 14 residues. The CDR3 loop is CAIEGGLGTGELFF. The CDR3 DNA is TGTGCCATCGAGGGGGGATTGGGCACCGGGGAGCTGTTTTTT.

The chain couples TRBV5-1 to TRBJ2-3; possible D gene TRBD1, 6 bases. CDR1 and CDR2 from the germline V gene are SGHRS and YFSETQ. The CDR3 has 14 amino acids. Trimming cost V 6 bases and J 2 bases, with 13 bases left between them. CDR3 DNA sequence: TGCGCCAGCACGGACAGTTATTACACAGATACGCAGTATTTT. The encoded protein is CASTDSYYTDTQYF.

This chain links TRBV29-1 with TRBJ1-2; D not resolved. Germline assignment: CDR1 SQVTM and CDR2 ANQGSEA. The CDR3 covers 13 residues. Deletions cut 4 bases from V and 2 bases from J, with 11 bases between. The CDR3 protein is CSVVVQENYGYTF. The CDR3, as DNA: TGCAGCGTTGTAGTCCAGGAGAACTATGGCTACACCTTC.

This clone was seen just once. The J gene is TRBJ1-2, the V gene TRBV5-6; D is perhaps TRBD1 (5 bases). V was trimmed by 0 bases and J by 4 bases, leaving 13 bases between them. Germline V gene sequence: CDR1 SGHDT, CDR2 YYEEEE. The CDR3 runs to 15 residues. In DNA form, the CDR3 reads TGTGCCAGCAGCTTGGGTGGGGGATCTAGCTATGGCTACACCTTC. It is translated as CASSLGGGSSYGYTF.

V gene TRBV19 combines with J gene TRBJ1-2, with a possible D match to TRBD1 (6 bases). V was shortened by 5 bases and J by 4 bases, with 11 bases between the two germline ends. Per germline, CDR1 LNHDA and CDR2 SQIVND (reference sequence). The CDR3 has 13 amino acids. In nucleotides, the CDR3 is TGTGCCAGTAGTCCAGGACAGTCCTATGGCTACACCTTC. Amino acids: CASSPGQSYGYTF.